The TCR beta chain described here comes from a study of identical twins. Germline CDR1 is SGHRS and CDR2 is YFSETQ. The CDR3 extends over 16 amino acids. The J segment lost 8 bases and the V segment lost 5 bases, leaving 10 bases of the junction unmatched. Study-wide points: One should note that invariant MAIT and iNKT cells could partly confound zero-insertion analyses. In drawing conclusions, the study used cross-sectional statistical analysis and did not follow the same donors.

This clonotype was found a few times. The antigen is undetermined. Addition of a universal primer site occurred through template switching, and cDNA carried unique molecular identifiers. A single record per CDR3 protein comes from TCRdb applying MiXCR to the 5' RACE reads. Among about 810,000 distinct CDR3 sequences listed, more than 9% were seen once. These sequences were also reported in another study, on yellow fever vaccine responses in identical twins. This second study notes: As reported, the vaccine T cell response of twins seemed partly convergent and partly personalized.

The sequence derives from a woman under 30 in good health. Input material: PBMCs. V and J are TRBV5-1 and TRBJ1-4, with 12 bases identical to TRBD1. CDR3 nucleotides: TGCGCCAGCAGTCCCGGGACAGGGGGCAGGAGGGAAAAACTGTTTTTT. Its protein is CASSPGTGGRREKLFF.